The 18 T cell receptor beta chains in this list originate from one sample, sequenced in a study of CD8 T cells in ankylosing spondylitis. One entry per CDR3 protein results from TCRdb running MiXCR on the 5' RACE reads. The sample yields approximately 43,000 distinct CDR3 sequences, about 4.2% seen once. Sequences were obtained from blood, either unsorted or a sorted T cell fraction (not recorded which). These receptors came from a female donor with ankylosing spondylitis or in good health (not recorded which).

The sample holds many counts of this clonotype. The chain links TRBV9 to TRBJ2-2; weak D call: TRBD1 (5 bases). This CDR3 comprises 14 residues. Trimming stripped 2 bases from V and 1 base from J, with 6 bases between. In germline, CDR1 is SGDLS, CDR2 YYNGEE. CDR3 DNA sequence: TGTGCCAGCAGCGTTACAGGGAACACCGGGGAGCTGTTTTTT. It translates to CASSVTGNTGELFF. Combining the CDR3 with reference TRBV9 and TRBJ2-2 gives the whole variable domain DSGVTQTPKHLITATGQRVTLRCSPRSGDLSVYWYQQSLDQGLQFLIQYYNGEERAKGNILERFSAQQFPDLHSELNLSSLELGDSALYFCASSVTGNTGELFFGEGSRLTVL.

This clonotype was recorded many times. J is TRBJ2-2 and V is TRBV9; possibly TRBD1 for D (5 bases). Germline V gene data show CDR1 as SGDLS and CDR2 as YYNGEE. V lost 4 bases and J 0 bases, leaving 16 bases between the germline ends. This CDR3 comprises 17 residues. The CDR3 DNA is TGTGCCAGCAGCACCCATTCTAGGGGATCGAACACCGGGGAGCTGTTTTTT. Encoded protein: CASSTHSRGSNTGELFF.

In its sample, this clonotype was seen many times. The chain is built from TRBV3-1 and TRBJ2-5; 9 bases map to TRBD2. The trim removed 0 bases at V and 2 bases at J, leaving 7 bases unmatched. CDR1 and CDR2 (germline): LGHDT, YNNKEL (reference sequence). The CDR3 is made up of 17 amino acids. This chain's CDR3 is CASSQETRLAGQETQYF. As DNA, the CDR3 is TGTGCCAGCAGCCAAGAAACCCGTCTAGCGGGACAAGAGACCCAGTACTTC.

This clonotype showed up many times. The chain couples TRBV9 to TRBJ2-1; D is uncertain. In germline, CDR1 is SGDLS, CDR2 YYNGEE. The CDR3 loop spans 15 amino acids. The germline V and J ends were trimmed by 2 bases and 3 bases, with 12 bases remaining between them. This CDR3 reads CASSVLDADYNEQFF. CDR3 coding DNA: TGTGCCAGCAGCGTCTTGGACGCGGACTACAATGAGCAGTTCTTC. The full variable domain, rest sourced from reference TRBV9 and TRBJ2-1, is DSGVTQTPKHLITATGQRVTLRCSPRSGDLSVYWYQQSLDQGLQFLIQYYNGEERAKGNILERFSAQQFPDLHSELNLSSLELGDSALYFCASSVLDADYNEQFFGPGTRLTVL.

The chain combines TRBV9 with TRBJ1-1; possibly TRBD1 for D (6 bases). CDR3 size: 16 residues. Germline lookup yields CDR1 SGDLS and CDR2 YYNGEE. V was shortened by 4 bases and J by 0 bases, with 16 bases between the two germline ends. The CDR3, as DNA: TGTGCCAGCAGCATTTCTACAGGGACCTTGAACACTGAAGCTTTCTTT. This codes for CASSISTGTLNTEAFF. Combining the CDR3 with reference TRBV9 and TRBJ1-1 gives the whole variable domain DSGVTQTPKHLITATGQRVTLRCSPRSGDLSVYWYQQSLDQGLQFLIQYYNGEERAKGNILERFSAQQFPDLHSELNLSSLELGDSALYFCASSISTGTLNTEAFFGQGTRLTVV.

This clonotype was seen at least ten times. This chain joins TRBV9 and TRBJ2-7; D is perhaps TRBD2 (5 bases). CDR3 length equals 13 residues. Germline CDR1 and CDR2: SGDLS and YYNGEE. The V gene lost 0 bases and the J gene lost 6 bases, with 10 bases spanning the gap. This CDR3 is CASSVDEGGEQYF. The CDR3 DNA reads as TGTGCCAGCAGCGTAGATGAGGGTGGCGAGCAGTACTTC.

This clonotype was counted many times. The chain carries TRBV9 and TRBJ2-1, with 12 bases fitting TRBD2. This CDR3 comprises 16 residues. Germline V gives CDR1 SGDLS, CDR2 YYNGEE. Trimming at V came to 0 bases and at J to 6 bases, leaving 4 bases not matched to a gene. This CDR3 reads CASSVASGGAFNEQFF. The CDR3 nucleotides are TGTGCCAGCAGCGTAGCTAGCGGGGGGGCCTTCAATGAGCAGTTCTTC. Full variable domain (rest looked up from reference TRBV9 and TRBJ2-1): DSGVTQTPKHLITATGQRVTLRCSPRSGDLSVYWYQQSLDQGLQFLIQYYNGEERAKGNILERFSAQQFPDLHSELNLSSLELGDSALYFCASSVASGGAFNEQFFGPGTRLTVL.

This clonotype was counted ten times or more. This sequence joins TRBV9 and TRBJ2-5; D tentatively reads TRBD1 or TRBD2 (5 bases each). With 2 bases removed from V and 3 bases from J, the gap between germline ends came to 11 bases. There are 14 residues in the CDR3. The germline V gene encodes CDR1 SGDLS and CDR2 YYNGEE. CDR3 in amino acids: CASSVLGDEETQYF. The CDR3 DNA reads as TGTGCCAGCAGCGTCCTCGGGGACGAAGAGACCCAGTACTTC.

This clonotype was observed many times. V and J are TRBV9 and TRBJ2-1; D assignment may be TRBD1 or TRBD2 (5 bases each). The CDR3 length is 15 residues. The germline V gene encodes CDR1 SGDLS and CDR2 YYNGEE. V shed 3 bases and J shed 0 bases, with 10 bases lying between them. CDR3 sequence: CASSATGLSYNEQFF. CDR3 DNA: TGTGCCAGCAGCGCTACAGGACTCTCCTACAATGAGCAGTTCTTC.

This clonotype was detected many times. The chain recombines TRBV9 with TRBJ2-4; 9 nucleotides align to TRBD2. CDR1 and CDR2 (germline): SGDLS, YYNGEE. There are 19 residues in the CDR3. J gave up 1 base and V 2 bases, and 13 bases lay outside the gene matches. The CDR3 reads CASSVTGGGEISAKNIQYF. In DNA form, the CDR3 reads TGTGCCAGCAGCGTGACCGGCGGGGGGGAGATCTCGGCCAAAAACATTCAGTACTTC.

This clonotype was seen many times. V gene TRBV9 combines with J gene TRBJ2-5; the D is unclear. Germline-derived CDR1 and CDR2 are SGDLS and YYNGEE. Deletions cut 0 bases from V and 5 bases from J, with 11 bases between. This CDR3 has 14 residues. The CDR3 protein is CASSVGWSSETQYF. The CDR3 region has the DNA TGTGCCAGCAGCGTAGGGTGGAGTTCCGAGACCCAGTACTTC.

This clonotype was detected many times. This chain links TRBV9 with TRBJ1-1; TRBD1 is a possible D gene (5 bases). CDR1 and CDR2 from the germline V gene are SGDLS and YYNGEE. V gave up 4 bases and J gave up 1 base, with 11 bases separating them. This CDR3 spans 14 amino acids. The CDR3 loop is CASSPGLTNTEAFF. The DNA for the CDR3 is TGTGCCAGCAGCCCGGGACTGACGAACACTGAAGCTTTCTTT.

In this sample, this clonotype turned up a few times. The rearrangement links TRBV9 to TRBJ2-2, with a tentative D call TRBD1 (6 bases). Per the germline V gene, CDR1 is SGDLS and CDR2 is YYNGEE. V lost 0 bases, J lost 0 bases, and 15 bases lay in between. This CDR3 is built from 18 residues. The DNA for the CDR3 is TGTGCCAGCAGCGTAGCCCCAGGGGCGAGATCGAACACCGGGGAGCTGTTTTTT. Translation: CASSVAPGARSNTGELFF.

The rearrangement links TRBV9 to TRBJ2-5; maybe TRBD2 (6 bases). Germline V lookup: CDR1 SGDLS, CDR2 YYNGEE. Trimming stripped 6 bases from V and 7 bases from J, with 19 bases between. CDR3 length: 14 residues. The CDR3 sequence is CASTPTGVGGTQYF. CDR3 sequence (DNA): TGTGCCAGCACACCGACGGGGGTTGGGGGGACCCAGTACTTC. The whole variable domain, remainder taken from reference TRBV9 and TRBJ2-5, is DSGVTQTPKHLITATGQRVTLRCSPRSGDLSVYWYQQSLDQGLQFLIQYYNGEERAKGNILERFSAQQFPDLHSELNLSSLELGDSALYFCASTPTGVGGTQYFGPGTRLLVL.

There are many counts of this clonotype. The V gene is TRBV9, the J gene TRBJ2-3; 11 bases map to TRBD2. This CDR3 contains 14 residues. V lost 3 bases to trimming and J lost 6 bases; unmatched junction nucleotides: 3. Germline-derived CDR1 and CDR2 are SGDLS and YYNGEE. DNA for the CDR3: TGTGCCAGCAGCGAAACTAGCGGGGGTGATACGCAGTATTTT. Translated: CASSETSGGDTQYF.

This clonotype was found many times. The chain recombines TRBV9 with TRBJ2-7, with D possibly TRBD1 on 7 matching bases. Germline assignment: CDR1 SGDLS and CDR2 YYNGEE. V was trimmed by 4 bases and J by 9 bases, leaving 17 bases between them. CDR3 length: 13 amino acids. The CDR3 loop reads CASSPRQGGTQYF. CDR3 nucleotides: TGTGCCAGCAGCCCAAGACAGGGCGGGACGCAGTACTTC.

This clonotype was recorded at least ten times. The genes are TRBV9 and TRBJ1-4, with D possibly being TRBD1 (6 bases). CDR1 is SGDLS, CDR2 YYNGEE, per germline. The CDR3 covers 15 residues. V was shortened by 3 bases and J by 8 bases, with 17 bases between the two germline ends. The CDR3 protein is CASSARDIRQEKLFF. Here the CDR3 DNA reads TGTGCCAGCAGCGCCCGGGACATCAGACAGGAAAAACTGTTTTTT.

This clonotype was seen many times. The J gene is TRBJ2-2, the V gene TRBV9; D tentatively reads TRBD1 or TRBD2 (6 bases each). The CDR3 loop spans 16 amino acids. The germline V and J ends were trimmed by 0 bases and 4 bases, with 13 bases remaining between them. Germline CDR1 reads SGDLS; CDR2 reads YYNGEE. The CDR3 loop is CASSVGPGAPTGELFF. CDR3 coding DNA: TGTGCCAGCAGCGTAGGGCCGGGGGCCCCCACCGGGGAGCTGTTTTTT.